The 18 T cell receptor beta chains in this list originate from one sample, sequenced in a study of immune evolution from preneoplasia to lung adenocarcinoma. TCRdb's copy holds only in-frame clones and misses some; the assay was immunoSEQ multiplex PCR. The profile shows some 6,500 clones, about four fifths of them singletons. The sample comprised FFPE lung adenocarcinoma in situ tissue. The receptors were gathered from a donor older than 65 with lung adenocarcinoma.

The chain joins TRBV5-6 to TRBJ2-2, with D hard to call. From germline, CDR1 is SGHDT and CDR2 YYEEEE. V lost 0 bases and J 0 bases, leaving 9 bases between the germline ends. The CDR3 has 16 residues. DNA of the CDR3: TGTGCCAGCAGCTTGGTGGTGGGTCCGAACACCGGGGAGCTGTTTTTT. Translation: CASSLVVGPNTGELFF.

The rearrangement uses TRBV7-2 and TRBJ2-1, with a tentative D call TRBD2 (6 bases). From germline, CDR1 is SGHTA and CDR2 FQGNSA. This CDR3 comprises 13 residues. Trimming pared 4 bases from V and 4 bases from J, leaving 8 bases between. Here the CDR3 reads CASSSGLYNEQFF. The DNA of the CDR3 is TGTGCCAGCAGCTCGGGACTTTACAATGAGCAGTTCTTC.

The chain recombines TRBV7-2 with TRBJ2-7; D is uncertain. The CDR3 is made up of 14 amino acids. The germline gives CDR1 SGHTA, CDR2 FQGNSA. V gave up 5 bases and J gave up 1 base, with 12 bases separating them. In DNA, the CDR3 is TGTGCCAGCAGCAAAGAAAGGTTTTCCTACGAGCAGTACTTC. Translated: CASSKERFSYEQYF.

The rearrangement joins TRBV18 to TRBJ2-5, with 10 bases that match TRBD2. This CDR3 contains 16 residues. Germline CDR1 is KGHSH and CDR2 is LQKENI. With V trimmed by 3 bases and J by 0 bases, 4 bases remained unmatched. CDR3 in DNA: TGTGCCAGCTCACCGCAGACTAGCGGGTACCAAGAGACCCAGTACTTC. It yields the protein CASSPQTSGYQETQYF.

The V gene is TRBV7-9, the J gene TRBJ2-6; 11 positions match TRBD1. The germline gives CDR1 SEHNR, CDR2 FQNEAQ (reference sequence). V shed 0 bases, J shed 0 bases, and the junction held 4 bases outside the gene matches. CDR3 length: 19 amino acids. CDR3 region: CASSLAYGTGGSGANVLTF. As DNA, the CDR3 is TGTGCCAGCAGCTTAGCGTATGGGACAGGGGGCTCTGGGGCCAACGTCCTGACTTTC.

This chain connects TRBV13 to TRBJ1-1; tentative D call: TRBD1 (5 bases). Trimming left V 6 bases short and J 3 bases short, with 11 bases between. The CDR3 loop spans 13 amino acids. Germline V CDR1 and CDR2: PRHDT, FYEKMQ (reference sequence). CDR3 sequence: CASSSTVDTEAFF. DNA of the CDR3: TGTGCCAGCAGTTCGACAGTGGACACTGAAGCTTTCTTT. The full variable domain, completed using reference TRBV13 and TRBJ1-1, is AAGVIQSPRHLIKEKRETATLKCYPIPRHDTVYWYQQGPGQDPQFLISFYEKMQSDKGSIPDRFSAQQFSDYHSELNMSSLELGDSALYFCASSSTVDTEAFFGQGTRLTVV.

The chain recombines TRBV27 with TRBJ2-1; the D gene is possibly TRBD2 (5 bases). Germline CDR1 and CDR2: MNHEY and SMNVEV (reference sequence). Deletions cut 5 bases from V and 6 bases from J, with 14 bases between. CDR3 length equals 14 residues. CDR3 DNA sequence: TGTGCCAGCAGTATAACCGGGATCCCCAATGAGCAGTTCTTC. Amino acid sequence: CASSITGIPNEQFF.

The chain combines TRBV19 with TRBJ1-1, with D possibly matching TRBD1 (5 bases). With 1 base removed from V and 11 bases from J, the gap between germline ends came to 11 bases. The CDR3 sequence is 12 residues long. CDR1 and CDR2 (germline): LNHDA, SQIVND (reference sequence). The CDR3 spells CASSIGLDKAFF. The CDR3 nucleotides are TGTGCCAGTAGTATAGGTCTGGACAAGGCTTTCTTT. Filled out from reference TRBV19 and TRBJ1-1, the complete variable domain reads DGGITQSPKYLFRKEGQNVTLSCEQNLNHDAMYWYRQDPGQGLRLIYYSQIVNDFQKGDIAEGYSVSREKKESFPLTVTSAQKNPTAFYLCASSIGLDKAFFGQGTRLTVV.

The CDR3 DNA is TGCGCCAGCAGCCAAGTGGGACTAGCGGGAGGAGACGATACGCAGTATTTT. Protein: CASSQVGLAGGDDTQYF. The chain has TRBV4-1 and TRBJ2-3; 15 nucleotides match TRBD2. V lost 1 base, J lost 6 bases, and 5 bases stayed unmatched. Germline CDR1 and CDR2: MGHRA and YSYEKL. The CDR3 extends over 17 amino acids.

The rearrangement links TRBV29-1 to TRBJ1-1, with 8 bases that match TRBD1. The J segment lost 7 bases and the V segment lost 3 bases, leaving 4 bases of the junction unmatched. This CDR3 has 12 amino acids. The V gene's germline CDR1 is SQVTM and CDR2 ANQGSEA. The CDR3 DNA follows: TGCAGCGTTGAGGCAGGGGGCCTTGAAGCTTTCTTT. Translated: CSVEAGGLEAFF.

The chain links TRBV11-3 to TRBJ2-1, with 7 bases aligning to TRBD2. CDR1 and CDR2 (germline): SGHNT, YENEEA. This CDR3 spans 16 amino acids. V lost 5 bases and J lost 6; bases outside the gene matches: 13. The CDR3 reads CASSPLLAGTGNEQFF. The DNA of the CDR3 is TGTGCCAGCAGCCCGCTGTTAGCGGGTACGGGCAATGAGCAGTTCTTC.

V and J are TRBV27 and TRBJ2-2; tentatively, D is TRBD2 (7 bases). Germline CDR1 reads MNHEY; CDR2 reads SMNVEV (reference sequence). CDR3 length: 17 amino acids. V gave up 5 bases and J gave up 2 bases, with 18 bases separating them. As DNA, the CDR3 is TGTGCCAGCAGTAAACGACCGGGGGGCCCTAACACCGGGGAGCTGTTTTTT. Amino acids: CASSKRPGGPNTGELFF.

J is TRBJ1-1 and V is TRBV5-6, with unresolved D. The CDR3 sequence is 16 residues long. Trimming shortened V by 4 bases and J by 4 bases, and 20 bases separated the two germline ends. Germline CDR1 is SGHDT and CDR2 is YYEEEE. For the CDR3, the DNA is TGTGCCAGCAGCGCACCGACGAGGGCGTCTGGCACTGAAGCTTTCTTT. Encoded protein: CASSAPTRASGTEAFF.

This clone was recorded only once. The J gene is TRBJ2-7, the V gene TRBV30; a possible D gene is TRBD1 (5 bases). The V gene's germline CDR1 is GTSNPN and CDR2 SVGIG (reference sequence). The CDR3 totals 13 residues. V lost 4 bases to trimming and J lost 3 bases, with 13 bases between them. The CDR3 bases are TGTGCCTGGACCGACACAGGACACTACGAGCAGTACTTC. It translates to CAWTDTGHYEQYF.

The chain has TRBV6-5 and TRBJ2-3; no definite D call. With 5 bases removed from V and 2 bases from J, the gap between germline ends came to 8 bases. The CDR3 has 13 residues. CDR1 is MNHEY and CDR2 is SVGAGI in the germline V gene. The CDR3 protein is CASSRVFTDTQYF. The CDR3 DNA reads as TGTGCCAGCAGTAGGGTGTTCACAGATACGCAGTATTTT.

The chain links TRBV4-1 to TRBJ2-3; D may be TRBD2 (6 bases). The CDR3 spans 13 residues. With 3 bases removed from V and 4 bases from J, the gap between germline ends came to 8 bases. Looked up from germline, CDR1 is MGHRA and CDR2 is YSYEKL. The CDR3 is CASSQGEADTQYF. DNA of the CDR3: TGCGCCAGCAGCCAGGGGGAGGCAGATACGCAGTATTTT.

The chain links TRBV7-9 to TRBJ1-2; D uncertain. The V end lost 8 bases, the J end lost 3 bases, and 19 bases lay between the germline ends. The CDR3 sequence is 15 residues long. Germline V gives CDR1 SEHNR, CDR2 FQNEAQ (reference sequence). The CDR3 loop is CASSPEGRFHYGYTF. Written as DNA, the CDR3 is TGTGCCAGCTCCCCAGAGGGCAGGTTTCACTATGGCTACACCTTC.

V is TRBV25-1 and J is TRBJ1-2; TRBD1 is a possible D gene (6 bases). The germline gives CDR1 MGHDK, CDR2 SYGVNS. Trimming shortened V by 5 bases and J by 8 bases, and 9 bases separated the two germline ends. The CDR3 runs to 11 residues. The CDR3 reads CASSSGDGYTF. The DNA of the CDR3 is TGTGCCAGCAGTTCAGGGGACGGCTACACCTTC.